This T cell receptor (beta chain) was sequenced during a study of blood T cell repertoires in COVID-19. Study-wide background: Some COVID-19 samples were acute and others convalescent; all came from the United States, Italy and Spain. PBMCs, B-cell-depleted T cells, or T cells provided the cDNA or gDNA that made up the material.

CDR3 size: 15 residues. V was cut by 4 bases and J by 5 bases, with 17 bases left in between. Germline loops: CDR1 ENHRY, CDR2 SYGVKD. Clones were read by immunoSEQ multiplex PCR, and TCRdb kept only the in-frame ones, dropping some. The data show 120,000 to 150,000 clones, roughly 77% seen once. Sequenced: peripheral blood. This chain joins TRBV10-3 and TRBJ2-5; perhaps TRBD1 as D (6 bases). The receptor comes from a man aged 60 to 69 with acute or convalescent COVID-19. This CDR3 reads CAISVRGAGQETQYF. CDR3 nucleotides: TGTGCCATCAGTGTAAGGGGCGCTGGACAGGAGACCCAGTACTTC.